This T cell receptor (beta chain) comes out of a study of response to subunit inactivated influenza vaccine. TCRdb re-called the RT-PCR reads through MiXCR, storing one row per CDR3 protein. This sample has roughly 700,000 distinct CDR3 sequences, with 14% found just once. The CDR3 is 14 amino acids. Trimming stripped 7 bases from V and 4 bases from J, with 14 bases between. The germline V gene encodes CDR1 SGHTA and CDR2 FQGNSA. The TCR was taken from a man aged 50-59 years who received an inactivated influenza vaccine. The chain couples TRBV7-2 to TRBJ2-1; tentative D call: TRBD1 (5 bases). The material was PBMCs from blood, obtained around two weeks before vaccination. The CDR3 sequence is CASTASTGYNEQFF. DNA of the CDR3: TGTGCCAGCACAGCCTCTACAGGTTACAATGAGCAGTTCTTC.